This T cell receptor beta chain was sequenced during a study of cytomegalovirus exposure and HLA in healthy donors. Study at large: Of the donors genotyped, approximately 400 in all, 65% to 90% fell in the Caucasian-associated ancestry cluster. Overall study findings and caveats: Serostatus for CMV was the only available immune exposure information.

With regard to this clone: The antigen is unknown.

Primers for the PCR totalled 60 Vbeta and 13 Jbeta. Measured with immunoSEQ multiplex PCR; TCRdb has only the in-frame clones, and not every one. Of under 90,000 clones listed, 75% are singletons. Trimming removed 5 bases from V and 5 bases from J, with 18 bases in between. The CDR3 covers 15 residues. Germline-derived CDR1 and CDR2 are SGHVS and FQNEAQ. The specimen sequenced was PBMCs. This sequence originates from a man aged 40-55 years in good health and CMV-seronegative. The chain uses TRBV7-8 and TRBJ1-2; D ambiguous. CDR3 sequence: CASSQGWGAEYGYTF. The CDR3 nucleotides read TGTGCCAGCAGCCAAGGGTGGGGAGCTGAATATGGCTACACCTTC.